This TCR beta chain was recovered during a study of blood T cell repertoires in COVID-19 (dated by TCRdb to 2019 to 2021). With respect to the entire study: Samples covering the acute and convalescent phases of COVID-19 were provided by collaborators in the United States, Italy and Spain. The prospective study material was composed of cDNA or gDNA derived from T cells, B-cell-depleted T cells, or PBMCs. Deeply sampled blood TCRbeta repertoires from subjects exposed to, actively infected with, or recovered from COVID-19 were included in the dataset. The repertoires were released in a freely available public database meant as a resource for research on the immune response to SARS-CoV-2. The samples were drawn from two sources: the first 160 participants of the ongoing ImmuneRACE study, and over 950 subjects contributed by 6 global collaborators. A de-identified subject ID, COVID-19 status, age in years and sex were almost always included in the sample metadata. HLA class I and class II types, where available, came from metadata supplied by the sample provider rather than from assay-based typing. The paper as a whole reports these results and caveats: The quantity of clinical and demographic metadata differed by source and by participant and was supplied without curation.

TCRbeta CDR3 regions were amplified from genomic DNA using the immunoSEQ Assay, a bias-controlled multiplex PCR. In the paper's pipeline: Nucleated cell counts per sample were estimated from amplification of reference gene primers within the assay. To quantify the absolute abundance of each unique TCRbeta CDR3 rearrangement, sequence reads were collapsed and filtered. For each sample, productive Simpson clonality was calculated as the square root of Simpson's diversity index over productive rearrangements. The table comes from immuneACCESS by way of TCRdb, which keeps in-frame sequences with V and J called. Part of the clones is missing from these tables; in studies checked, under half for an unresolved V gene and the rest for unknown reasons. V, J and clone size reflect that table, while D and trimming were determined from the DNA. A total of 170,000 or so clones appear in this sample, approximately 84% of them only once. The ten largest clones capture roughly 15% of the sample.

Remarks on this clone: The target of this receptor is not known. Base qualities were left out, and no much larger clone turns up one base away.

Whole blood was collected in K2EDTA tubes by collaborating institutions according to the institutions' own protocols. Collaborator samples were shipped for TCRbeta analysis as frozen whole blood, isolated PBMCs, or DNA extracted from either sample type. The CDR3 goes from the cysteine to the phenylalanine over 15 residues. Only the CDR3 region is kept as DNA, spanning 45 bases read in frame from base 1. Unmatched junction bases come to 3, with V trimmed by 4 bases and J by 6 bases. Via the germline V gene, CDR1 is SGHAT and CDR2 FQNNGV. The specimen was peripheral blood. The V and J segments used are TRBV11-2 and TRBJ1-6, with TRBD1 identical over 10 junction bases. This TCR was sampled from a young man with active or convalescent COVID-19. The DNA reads TGTGCCAGCAGCTGGGGGACAGGGGCTAATTCACCCCTCCACTTT. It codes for CASSWGTGANSPLHF.